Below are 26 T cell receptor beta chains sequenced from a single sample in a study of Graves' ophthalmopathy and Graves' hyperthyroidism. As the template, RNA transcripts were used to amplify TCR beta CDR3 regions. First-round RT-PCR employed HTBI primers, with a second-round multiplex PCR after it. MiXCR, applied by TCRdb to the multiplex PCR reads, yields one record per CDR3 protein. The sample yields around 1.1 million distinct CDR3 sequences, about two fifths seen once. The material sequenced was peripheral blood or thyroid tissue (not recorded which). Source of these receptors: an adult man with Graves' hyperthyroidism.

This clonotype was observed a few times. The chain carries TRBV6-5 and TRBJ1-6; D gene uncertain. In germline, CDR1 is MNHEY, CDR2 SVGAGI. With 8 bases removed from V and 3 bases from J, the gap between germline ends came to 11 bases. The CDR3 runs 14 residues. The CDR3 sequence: CASGKTVYNSPLHF. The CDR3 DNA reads TGTGCCAGCGGGAAGACGGTCTATAATTCACCCCTCCACTTT.

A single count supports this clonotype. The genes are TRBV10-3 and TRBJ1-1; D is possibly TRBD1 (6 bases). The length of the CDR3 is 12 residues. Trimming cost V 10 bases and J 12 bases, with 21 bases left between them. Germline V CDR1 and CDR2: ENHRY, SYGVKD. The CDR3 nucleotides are TGTGCCAGCAGCACAGGGAATGGAGTAACTTTCTTT. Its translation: CASSTGNGVTFF.

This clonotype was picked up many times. Here the CDR3 reads CASSEYLTGTGVDQPQHF. CDR3 bases: TGCGCCAGCAGTGAGTACTTAACCGGGACAGGGGTCGATCAGCCCCAGCATTTT. The chain uses TRBV10-2 and TRBJ1-5; 10 nucleotides line up with TRBD1. Germline CDR1 and CDR2: WSHSY and SAAADI. The CDR3 loop spans 18 amino acids. The V and J ends lost 1 base and 5 bases, in that order; junction bases with no gene match: 11.

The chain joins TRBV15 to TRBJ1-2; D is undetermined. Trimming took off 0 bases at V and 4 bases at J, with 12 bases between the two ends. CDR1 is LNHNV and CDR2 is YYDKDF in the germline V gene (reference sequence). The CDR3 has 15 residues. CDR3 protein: CATSRDLAGIYGYTF. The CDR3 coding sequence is TGTGCCACCAGCAGAGATCTAGCGGGAATCTATGGCTACACCTTC.

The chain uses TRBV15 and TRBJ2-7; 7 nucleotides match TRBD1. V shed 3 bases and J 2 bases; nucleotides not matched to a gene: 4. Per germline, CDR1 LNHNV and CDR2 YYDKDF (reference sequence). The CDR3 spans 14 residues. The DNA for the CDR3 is TGTGCCACCAGCAGGACAGGGAGTACCTACGAGCAGTACTTC. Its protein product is CATSRTGSTYEQYF.

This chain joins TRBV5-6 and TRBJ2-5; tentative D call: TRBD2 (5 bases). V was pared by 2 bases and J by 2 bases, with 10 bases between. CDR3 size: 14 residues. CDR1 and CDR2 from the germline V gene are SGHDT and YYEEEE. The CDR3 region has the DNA TGTGCCAGCAGCTTCGGGATTTCTCAAGAGACCCAGTACTTC. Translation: CASSFGISQETQYF.

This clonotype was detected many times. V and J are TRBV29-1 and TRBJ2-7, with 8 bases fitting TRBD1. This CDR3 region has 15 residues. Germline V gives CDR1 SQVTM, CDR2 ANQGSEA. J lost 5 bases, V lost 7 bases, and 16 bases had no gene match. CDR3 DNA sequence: TGCAGCGCCGAGGGTCGTGGACAGGGATTCCACGAGCAGTACTTC. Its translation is CSAEGRGQGFHEQYF.

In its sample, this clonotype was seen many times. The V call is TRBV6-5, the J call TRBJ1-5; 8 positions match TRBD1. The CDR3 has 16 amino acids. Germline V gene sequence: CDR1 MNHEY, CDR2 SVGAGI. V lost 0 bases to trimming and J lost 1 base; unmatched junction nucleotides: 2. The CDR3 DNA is TGTGCCAGCAGTTACTCGGGACAGGTCAGCAATCAGCCCCAGCATTTT. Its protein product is CASSYSGQVSNQPQHF.

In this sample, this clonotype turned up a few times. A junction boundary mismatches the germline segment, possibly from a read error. Here the CDR3 reads CASSLVGQGRDF. The CDR3 nucleotides are TGTGCCAGCAGCTTAGTGGGACAGGGAAGGGATTTT. This sequence joins TRBV7-2 and TRBJ2-3; 9 bases line up with TRBD1. The CDR3 runs to 12 residues. Germline V gene lookup returns CDR1 SGHTA and CDR2 FQGNSA.

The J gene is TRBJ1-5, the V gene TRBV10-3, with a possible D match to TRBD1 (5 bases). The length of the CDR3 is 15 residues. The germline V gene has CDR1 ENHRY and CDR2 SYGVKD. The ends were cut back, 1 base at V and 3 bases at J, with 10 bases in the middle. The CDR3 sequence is CAISEFQGHNQPQHF. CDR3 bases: TGTGCCATCAGTGAGTTCCAGGGCCACAATCAGCCCCAGCATTTT.

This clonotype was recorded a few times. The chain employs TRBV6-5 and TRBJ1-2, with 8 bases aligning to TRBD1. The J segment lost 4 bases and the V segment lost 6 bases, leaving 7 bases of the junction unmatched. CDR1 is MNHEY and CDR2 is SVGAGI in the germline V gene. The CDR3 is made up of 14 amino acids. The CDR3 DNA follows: TGTGCCAGCAGCCCTCGGGGACAGGCCTATGGCTACACCTTC. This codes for CASSPRGQAYGYTF.

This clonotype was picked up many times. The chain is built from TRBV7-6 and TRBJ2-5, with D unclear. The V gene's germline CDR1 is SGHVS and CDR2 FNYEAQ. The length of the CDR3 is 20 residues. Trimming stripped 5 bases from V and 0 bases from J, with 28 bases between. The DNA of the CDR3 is TGTGCCAGCAGCCAAGCCATACCCACGAAGGTTAGGATACACCAAGAGACCCAGTACTTC. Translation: CASSQAIPTKVRIHQETQYF.

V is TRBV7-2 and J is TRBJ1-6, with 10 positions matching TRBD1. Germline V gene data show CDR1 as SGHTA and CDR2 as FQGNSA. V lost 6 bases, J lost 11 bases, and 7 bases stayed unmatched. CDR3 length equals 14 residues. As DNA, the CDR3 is TGTGCCAGCAGTTTCCTGGGACAGGGGACACCCCTCCACTTT. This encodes CASSFLGQGTPLHF.

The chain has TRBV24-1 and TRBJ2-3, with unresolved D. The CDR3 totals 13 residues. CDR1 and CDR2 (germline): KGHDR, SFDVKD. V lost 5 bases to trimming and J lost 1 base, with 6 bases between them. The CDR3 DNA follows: TGTGCCACCAGTGTGTGGGGCACAGATACGCAGTATTTT. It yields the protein CATSVWGTDTQYF.

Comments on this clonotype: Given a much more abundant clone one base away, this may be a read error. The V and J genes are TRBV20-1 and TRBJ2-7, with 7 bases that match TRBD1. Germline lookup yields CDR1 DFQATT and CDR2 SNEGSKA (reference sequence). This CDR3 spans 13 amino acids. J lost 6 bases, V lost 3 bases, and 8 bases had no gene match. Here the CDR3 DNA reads TGCAGTGCTAGGGTAGGGACAGAGACCGAGCAGTACTTC. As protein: CSARVGTETEQYF.

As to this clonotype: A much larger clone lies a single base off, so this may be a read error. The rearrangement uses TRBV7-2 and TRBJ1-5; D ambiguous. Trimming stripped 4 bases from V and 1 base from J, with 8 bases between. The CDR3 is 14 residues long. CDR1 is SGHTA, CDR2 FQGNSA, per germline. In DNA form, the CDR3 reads TGTGCCAGCAGCTCGATACTGAGCAATCAGCCCCAGCATTTT. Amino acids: CASSSILSNQPQHF. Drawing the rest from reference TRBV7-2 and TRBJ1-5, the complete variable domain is GAGVSQSPSNKVTEKGKDVELRCDPISGHTALYWYRQSLGQGLEFLIYFQGNSAPDKSGLPSDRFSAERTGGSVSTLTIQRTQQEDSAVYLCASSSILSNQPQHFGDGTRLSIL.

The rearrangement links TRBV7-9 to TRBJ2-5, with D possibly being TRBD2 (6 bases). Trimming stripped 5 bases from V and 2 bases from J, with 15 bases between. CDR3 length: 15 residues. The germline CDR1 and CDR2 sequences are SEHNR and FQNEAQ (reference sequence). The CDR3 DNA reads TGTGCCAGCAGCCAGAAAGCCGGGACTCAAGAGACCCAGTACTTC. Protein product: CASSQKAGTQETQYF.

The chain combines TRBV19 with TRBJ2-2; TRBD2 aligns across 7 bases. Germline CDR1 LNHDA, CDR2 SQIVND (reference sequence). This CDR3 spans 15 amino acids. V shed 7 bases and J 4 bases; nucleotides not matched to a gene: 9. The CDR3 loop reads CASTLGPGGTGELFF. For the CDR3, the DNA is TGTGCCAGTACCCTTGGGCCGGGGGGCACCGGGGAGCTGTTTTTT.

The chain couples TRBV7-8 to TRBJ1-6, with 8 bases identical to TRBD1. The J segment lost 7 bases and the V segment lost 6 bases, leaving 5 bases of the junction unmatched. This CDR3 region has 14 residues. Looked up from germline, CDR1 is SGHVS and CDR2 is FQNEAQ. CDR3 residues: CASRIQGGNSPLHF. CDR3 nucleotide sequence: TGTGCCAGCAGGATACAGGGGGGCAATTCACCCCTCCACTTT.

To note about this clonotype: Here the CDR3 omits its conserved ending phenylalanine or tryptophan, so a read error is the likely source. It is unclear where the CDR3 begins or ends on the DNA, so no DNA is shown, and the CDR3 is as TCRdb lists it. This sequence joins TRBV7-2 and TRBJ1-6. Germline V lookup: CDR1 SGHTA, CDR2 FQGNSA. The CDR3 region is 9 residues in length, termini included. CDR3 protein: CASRPDTRS.

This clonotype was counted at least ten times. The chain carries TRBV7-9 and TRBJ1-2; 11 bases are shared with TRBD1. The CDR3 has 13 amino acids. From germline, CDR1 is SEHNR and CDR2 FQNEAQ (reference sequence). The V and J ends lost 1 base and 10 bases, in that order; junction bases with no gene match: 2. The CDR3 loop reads CASSLVGQGAYTF. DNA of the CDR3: TGTGCCAGCAGCTTAGTTGGACAGGGGGCCTACACCTTC.

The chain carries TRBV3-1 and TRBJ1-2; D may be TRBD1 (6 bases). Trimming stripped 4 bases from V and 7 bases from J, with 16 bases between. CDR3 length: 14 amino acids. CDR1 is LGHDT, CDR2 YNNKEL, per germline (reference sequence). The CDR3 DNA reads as TGTGCCAGCAGCCCAGTCCCAGGGGAGACTGGCTACACCTTC. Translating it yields CASSPVPGETGYTF.

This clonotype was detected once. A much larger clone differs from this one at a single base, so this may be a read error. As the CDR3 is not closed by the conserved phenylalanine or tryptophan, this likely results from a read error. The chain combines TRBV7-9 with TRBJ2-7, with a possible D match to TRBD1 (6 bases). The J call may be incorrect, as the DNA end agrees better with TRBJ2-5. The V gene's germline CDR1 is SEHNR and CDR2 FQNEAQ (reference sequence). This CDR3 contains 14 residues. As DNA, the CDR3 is TGTGCCAGCAGCCTGGACAGTTCCGAAGAGACCCAGTACATC. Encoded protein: CASSLDSSEETQYI.

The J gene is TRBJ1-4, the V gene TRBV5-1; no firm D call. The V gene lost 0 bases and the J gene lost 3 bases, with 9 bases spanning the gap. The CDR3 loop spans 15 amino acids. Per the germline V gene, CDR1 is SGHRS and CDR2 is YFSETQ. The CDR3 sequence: CASSLAGEANEKLFF. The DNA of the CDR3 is TGCGCCAGCAGCTTGGCCGGGGAGGCTAATGAAAAACTGTTTTTT.

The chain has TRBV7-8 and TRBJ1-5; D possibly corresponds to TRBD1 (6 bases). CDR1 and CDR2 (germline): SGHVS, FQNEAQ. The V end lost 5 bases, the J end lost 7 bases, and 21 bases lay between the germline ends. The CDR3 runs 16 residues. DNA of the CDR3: TGTGCCAGCAGCCTTCGACAGGATGGGCGCGAGCAGCCCCAGCATTTT. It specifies CASSLRQDGREQPQHF.

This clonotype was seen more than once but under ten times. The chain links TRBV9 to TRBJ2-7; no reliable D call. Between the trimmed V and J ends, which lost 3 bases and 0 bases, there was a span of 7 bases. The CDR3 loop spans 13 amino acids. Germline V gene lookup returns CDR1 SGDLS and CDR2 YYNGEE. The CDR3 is CASSAPSSYEQYF. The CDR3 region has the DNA TGTGCCAGCAGCGCGCCGAGCTCCTACGAGCAGTACTTC.